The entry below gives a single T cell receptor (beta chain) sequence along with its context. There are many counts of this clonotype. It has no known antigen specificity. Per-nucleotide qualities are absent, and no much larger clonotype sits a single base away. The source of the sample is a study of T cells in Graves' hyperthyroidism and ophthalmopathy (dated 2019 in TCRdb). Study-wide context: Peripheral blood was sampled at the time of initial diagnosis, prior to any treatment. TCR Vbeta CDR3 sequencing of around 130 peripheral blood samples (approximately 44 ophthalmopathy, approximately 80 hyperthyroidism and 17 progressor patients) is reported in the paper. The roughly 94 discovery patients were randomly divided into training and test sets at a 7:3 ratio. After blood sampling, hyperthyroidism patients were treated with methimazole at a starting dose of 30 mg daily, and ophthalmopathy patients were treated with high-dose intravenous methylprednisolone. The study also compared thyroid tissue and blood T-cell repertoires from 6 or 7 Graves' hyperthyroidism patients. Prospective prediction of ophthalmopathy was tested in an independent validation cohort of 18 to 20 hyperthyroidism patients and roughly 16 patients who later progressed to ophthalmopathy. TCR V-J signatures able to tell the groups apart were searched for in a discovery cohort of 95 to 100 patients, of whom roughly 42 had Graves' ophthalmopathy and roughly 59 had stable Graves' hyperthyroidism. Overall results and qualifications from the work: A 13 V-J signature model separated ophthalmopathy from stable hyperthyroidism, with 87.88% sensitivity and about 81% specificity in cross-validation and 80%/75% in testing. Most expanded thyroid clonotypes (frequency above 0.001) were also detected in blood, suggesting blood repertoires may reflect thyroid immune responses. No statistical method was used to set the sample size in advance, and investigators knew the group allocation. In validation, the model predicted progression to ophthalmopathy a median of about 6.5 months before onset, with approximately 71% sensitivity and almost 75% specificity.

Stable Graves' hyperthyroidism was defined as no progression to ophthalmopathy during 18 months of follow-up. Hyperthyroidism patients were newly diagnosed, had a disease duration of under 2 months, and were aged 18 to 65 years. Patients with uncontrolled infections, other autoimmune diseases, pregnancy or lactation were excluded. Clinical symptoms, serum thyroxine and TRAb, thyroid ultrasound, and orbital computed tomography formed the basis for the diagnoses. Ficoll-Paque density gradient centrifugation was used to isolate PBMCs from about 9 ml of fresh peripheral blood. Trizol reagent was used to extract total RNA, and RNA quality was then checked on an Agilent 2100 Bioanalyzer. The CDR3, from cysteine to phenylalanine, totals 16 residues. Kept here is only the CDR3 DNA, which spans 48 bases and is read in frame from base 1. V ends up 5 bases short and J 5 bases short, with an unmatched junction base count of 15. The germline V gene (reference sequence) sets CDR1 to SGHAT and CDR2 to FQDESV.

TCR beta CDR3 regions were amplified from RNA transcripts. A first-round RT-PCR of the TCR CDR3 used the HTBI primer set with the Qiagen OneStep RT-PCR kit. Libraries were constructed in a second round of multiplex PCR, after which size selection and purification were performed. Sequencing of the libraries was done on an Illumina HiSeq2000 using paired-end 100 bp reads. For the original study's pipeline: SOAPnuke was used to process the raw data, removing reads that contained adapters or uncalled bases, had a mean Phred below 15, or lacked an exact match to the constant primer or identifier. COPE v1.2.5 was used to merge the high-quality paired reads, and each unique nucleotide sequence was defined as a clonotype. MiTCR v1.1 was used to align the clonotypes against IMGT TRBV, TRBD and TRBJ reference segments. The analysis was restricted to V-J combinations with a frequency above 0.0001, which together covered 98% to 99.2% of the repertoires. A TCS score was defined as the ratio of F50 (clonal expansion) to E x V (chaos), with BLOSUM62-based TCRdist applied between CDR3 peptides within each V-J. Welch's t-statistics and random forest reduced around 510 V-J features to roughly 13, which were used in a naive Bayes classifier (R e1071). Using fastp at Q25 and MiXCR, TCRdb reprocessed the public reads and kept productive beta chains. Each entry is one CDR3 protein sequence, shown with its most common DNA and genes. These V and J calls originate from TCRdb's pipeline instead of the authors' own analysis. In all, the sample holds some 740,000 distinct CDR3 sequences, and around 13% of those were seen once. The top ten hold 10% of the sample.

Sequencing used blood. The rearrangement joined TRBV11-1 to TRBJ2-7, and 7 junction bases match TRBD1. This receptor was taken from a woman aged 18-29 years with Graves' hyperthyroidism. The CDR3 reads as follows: CASSLGDRVVWNEQYF. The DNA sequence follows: TGTGCCAGCAGCCTCGGAGACAGGGTGGTATGGAACGAGCAGTACTTC.